Below are 23 T cell receptor beta chains sequenced from a single sample in a study of T-cell memory formation after mild COVID-19. One entry per CDR3 protein results from TCRdb running MiXCR on the 5' RACE reads. This sample yields approximately 180,000 distinct CDR3 sequences, of which around 15% are seen a single time; approximately 2.1% belongs to the top ten. The specimen sequenced was PBMCs or a T cell subset sorted from them (not recorded which). These receptors were obtained from an adult woman who had mild COVID-19 (a few samples of this study predate the infection). Cell type and time point are not known.

This clonotype was seen a few times. V is TRBV28 and J is TRBJ1-5; tentatively, D is TRBD1 (6 bases). Germline V lookup: CDR1 MDHEN, CDR2 SYDVKM. Trimming removed 3 bases at V and 7 bases at J, with 10 bases between. CDR3 length: 13 amino acids. CDR3 sequence (DNA): TGTGCCAGCAGTTTTTCTGGACAGCAGCCCCAGCATTTT. Its translation: CASSFSGQQPQHF.

This clonotype has only one observation. The V gene is TRBV18, the J gene TRBJ2-7; 11 positions agree with TRBD1. Germline loops: CDR1 KGHSH, CDR2 LQKENI. The trim removed 5 bases at V and 2 bases at J, leaving 11 bases unmatched. The CDR3 runs 17 residues. The CDR3 protein is CASSTETPGQGAYEQYF. The CDR3, as DNA: TGTGCCAGCTCAACAGAGACGCCGGGACAGGGGGCCTACGAGCAGTACTTC.

The V call is TRBV7-9, the J call TRBJ1-1, with 8 bases identical to TRBD1. The CDR3 covers 14 residues. V lost 1 base, J lost 6 bases, and 4 bases stayed unmatched. Germline CDR1 and CDR2: SEHNR and FQNEAQ (reference sequence). This chain's CDR3 is CASSLVQGVAEAFF. The CDR3 region has the DNA TGTGCCAGCAGCTTAGTACAGGGGGTCGCTGAAGCTTTCTTT.

This clonotype was counted a few times. V usage is TRBV5-5 and J usage is TRBJ2-1; the D call may be TRBD1 or TRBD2 (5 bases each). V was pared by 2 bases and J by 2 bases, with 11 bases between. Germline CDR1 reads SGHKS; CDR2 reads YYEKEE (reference sequence). The length of the CDR3 is 15 residues. The CDR3 is CASSFSRGTYNEQFF. CDR3 in DNA: TGTGCCAGCAGCTTTTCGAGGGGAACCTACAATGAGCAGTTCTTC.

A few counts support this clonotype. The chain joins TRBV10-3 to TRBJ1-5; D gene uncertain. CDR3 length equals 15 residues. Trimming removed 7 bases from V and 4 bases from J, with 17 bases in between. CDR1 and CDR2 from the germline V gene are ENHRY and SYGVKD. The CDR3 DNA is TGTGCCATCAAGGCTGACCTAATAGGAAATCAGCCCCAGCATTTT. Protein: CAIKADLIGNQPQHF.

In this sample, this clonotype turned up a few times. The chain recombines TRBV7-3 with TRBJ2-1, with 7 bases identical to TRBD1. The CDR3 is 13 amino acids. CDR1 is SGHTA and CDR2 is FQGTGA in the germline V gene. V lost 4 bases to trimming and J lost 5 bases; unmatched junction nucleotides: 2. The CDR3 nucleotides are TGTGCCAGCAGCTCAGGGGGACACAATGAGCAGTTCTTC. Translating it yields CASSSGGHNEQFF.

This clonotype showed up just a few times. The CDR3 DNA sequence: TGTGCCAGCAGCGTGAAAGGGGCCGGGGAGACCCAGTACTTC. Amino acids: CASSVKGAGETQYF. The gene calls are TRBV9 and TRBJ2-5; the D gene is possibly TRBD1 (5 bases). The germline gives CDR1 SGDLS, CDR2 YYNGEE. Trimming shortened V by 2 bases and J by 5 bases, and 13 bases separated the two germline ends. CDR3 length equals 14 residues.

This clonotype has more than one count but fewer than ten. The V call is TRBV27, the J call TRBJ1-1; D gene unclear. The CDR3 runs to 14 residues. V lost 2 bases and J lost 1, with 8 bases in between. Germline-derived CDR1 and CDR2 are MNHEY and SMNVEV (reference sequence). The CDR3 loop is CASSLEYQNTEAFF. Written as DNA, the CDR3 is TGTGCCAGCAGTTTAGAGTACCAGAACACTGAAGCTTTCTTT.

The chain has TRBV7-2 and TRBJ2-1; D is possibly TRBD1 or TRBD2 (5 bases each). This CDR3 comprises 16 residues. Trimming cost V 3 bases and J 0 bases, with 12 bases left between them. Germline V CDR1 and CDR2: SGHTA, FQGNSA. For the CDR3, the DNA is TGTGCCAGCAGCTTCGCCGGGACCAACTCCTACAATGAGCAGTTCTTC. Its protein is CASSFAGTNSYNEQFF. Drawing the rest from reference TRBV7-2 and TRBJ2-1, the complete variable domain is GAGVSQSPSNKVTEKGKDVELRCDPISGHTALYWYRQSLGQGLEFLIYFQGNSAPDKSGLPSDRFSAERTGGSVSTLTIQRTQQEDSAVYLCASSFAGTNSYNEQFFGPGTRLTVL.

In this sample, this clonotype turned up a few times. J is TRBJ2-3 and V is TRBV7-7; TRBD2 matches at 10 bases. The CDR3 is 15 residues long. V lost 5 bases, J lost 7 bases, and 9 bases stayed unmatched. Germline CDR1 is SSHAT and CDR2 is FNYEAQ (reference sequence). This chain's CDR3 is CASSPSGGAYNTQYF. CDR3 nucleotide sequence: TGTGCCAGCAGCCCCAGCGGGGGGGCATATAATACGCAGTATTTT.

V gene TRBV5-6 combines with J gene TRBJ2-3; the match to TRBD2 covers 8 bases. V gave up 4 bases and J gave up 4 bases; unmatched junction bases: 11. The CDR3 is 16 amino acids. The germline gives CDR1 SGHDT, CDR2 YYEEEE. The DNA for the CDR3 is TGTGCCAGCAGCCAAGAATCGGGGGGGATGGCAGATACGCAGTATTTT. Amino acids: CASSQESGGMADTQYF.

This clonotype was detected a few times. V is TRBV18 and J is TRBJ1-1; unclear D gene. The V and J ends lost 4 bases and 6 bases respectively, with 6 bases between them. The CDR3 totals 11 residues. CDR1 and CDR2 from the germline V gene are KGHSH and LQKENI. The DNA of the CDR3 is TGTGCCAGCTCACGGGAGTCTGAAGCTTTCTTT. This gives the protein CASSRESEAFF.

J is TRBJ2-7 and V is TRBV25-1; no reliable D call. The V gene's germline CDR1 is MGHDK and CDR2 SYGVNS. This CDR3 is built from 16 residues. With 6 bases removed from V and 0 bases from J, the gap between germline ends came to 18 bases. For the CDR3, the DNA is TGTGCCAGCAGCCCCAAGATCGCATCCACCTCCTACGAGCAGTACTTC. Encoded protein: CASSPKIASTSYEQYF.

The chain carries TRBV5-1 and TRBJ2-1, with TRBD1 matching 8 bases. The CDR3 has 15 amino acids. Germline-derived CDR1 and CDR2 are SGHRS and YFSETQ. The trim removed 4 bases at V and 8 bases at J, leaving 11 bases unmatched. The CDR3 sequence is CASSPTGAYIDEQFF. The CDR3 DNA reads TGCGCCAGCAGCCCGACAGGGGCATACATCGATGAGCAGTTCTTC.

CDR3 in DNA: TGTGCCAGCAGTTTTAGCAGTCGCACCGGGGAGCTGTTTTTT. It is translated as CASSFSSRTGELFF. The chain has TRBV27 and TRBJ2-2; unclear D gene. V gave up 3 bases and J gave up 4 bases, with 9 bases separating them. Germline-derived CDR1 and CDR2 are MNHEY and SMNVEV (reference sequence). This CDR3 contains 14 residues.

The chain links TRBV18 to TRBJ2-6; a possible D gene is TRBD2 (5 bases). V shed 0 bases and J shed 0 bases, with 9 bases lying between them. This CDR3 is built from 17 residues. CDR1 is KGHSH, CDR2 LQKENI, per germline. CDR3 loop: CASSPPGLHSGANVLTF. The CDR3 nucleotides are TGTGCCAGCTCACCACCCGGACTGCACTCTGGGGCCAACGTCCTGACTTTC.

This clonotype was seen more than once but under ten times. The J gene is TRBJ2-5, the V gene TRBV6-1; D is unclear. The V end lost 7 bases, the J end lost 4 bases, and 13 bases lay between the germline ends. From germline, CDR1 is MNHNS and CDR2 SASEGT. This CDR3 has 13 residues. The CDR3: CASIPTWRETQYF. CDR3 coding DNA: TGTGCCAGCATCCCAACGTGGCGAGAGACCCAGTACTTC.

This clonotype was seen a few times. CDR3 loop: CASSLGGTGATYEQYF. The CDR3 DNA follows: TGTGCCAGCAGTTTAGGGGGGACAGGGGCCACCTACGAGCAGTACTTC. The chain is built from TRBV6-5 and TRBJ2-7; 10 nucleotides agree with TRBD1. Per germline, CDR1 MNHEY and CDR2 SVGAGI. J lost 2 bases, V lost 4 bases, and 8 bases had no gene match. The CDR3 contains 16 residues.

The rearrangement links TRBV7-2 to TRBJ1-5; TRBD1 might be the D (5 bases). Germline V gene lookup returns CDR1 SGHTA and CDR2 FQGNSA. There are 15 residues in the CDR3. V was clipped by 5 bases and J by 6 bases, with 17 bases between them. The CDR3 sequence: CASSPSAGLGQPQHF. Here the CDR3 DNA reads TGTGCCAGCAGCCCGAGTGCAGGGTTAGGTCAGCCCCAGCATTTT.

This clonotype was seen repeatedly, ten times or more. The J gene is TRBJ2-3, the V gene TRBV5-1; 8 nucleotides align to TRBD1. Unmatched junction bases numbered 9, after V lost 3 bases and J lost 0 bases. The CDR3 is 17 amino acids. CDR1 is SGHRS and CDR2 is YFSETQ in the germline V gene. CDR3 in DNA: TGCGCCAGCAGCTCCTATGACAGGGGCGGGAGCACAGATACGCAGTATTTT. It is translated as CASSSYDRGGSTDTQYF.

A remark on this clonotype: This is likely a read error, given that the CDR3 carries no conserved phenylalanine or tryptophan at its end. The chain has TRBV7-6 and TRBJ2-7, with 11 nucleotides matching TRBD2. V lost 1 base and J lost 5; bases outside the gene matches: 4. This CDR3 region has 15 residues. Germline V gene lookup returns CDR1 SGHVS and CDR2 FNYEAQ. The CDR3 spells CASSLVAGGPHEQYL. The CDR3 DNA reads as TGTGCCAGCAGCTTAGTAGCGGGAGGGCCCCACGAGCAGTACTTA.

This clonotype was seen only a few times. The V and J genes are TRBV4-1 and TRBJ2-2, with 13 bases lining up with TRBD2. This CDR3 contains 18 residues. Trimming cost V 3 bases and J 4 bases; bases outside gene matches: 8. Germline loops: CDR1 MGHRA, CDR2 YSYEKL. The CDR3 loop is CASSQGGLAGLSTGELFF. In DNA form, the CDR3 reads TGCGCCAGCAGCCAGGGGGGACTAGCGGGACTCTCCACCGGGGAGCTGTTTTTT.

The V call is TRBV6-1, the J call TRBJ1-2; D gene unclear. The CDR3 runs 15 residues. Trimming shortened V by 2 bases and J by 4 bases, and 14 bases separated the two germline ends. Germline V lookup: CDR1 MNHNS, CDR2 SASEGT. The CDR3 region is CASSERQLNPYGYTF. DNA for the CDR3: TGTGCCAGCAGTGAAAGGCAGCTCAACCCCTATGGCTACACCTTC.